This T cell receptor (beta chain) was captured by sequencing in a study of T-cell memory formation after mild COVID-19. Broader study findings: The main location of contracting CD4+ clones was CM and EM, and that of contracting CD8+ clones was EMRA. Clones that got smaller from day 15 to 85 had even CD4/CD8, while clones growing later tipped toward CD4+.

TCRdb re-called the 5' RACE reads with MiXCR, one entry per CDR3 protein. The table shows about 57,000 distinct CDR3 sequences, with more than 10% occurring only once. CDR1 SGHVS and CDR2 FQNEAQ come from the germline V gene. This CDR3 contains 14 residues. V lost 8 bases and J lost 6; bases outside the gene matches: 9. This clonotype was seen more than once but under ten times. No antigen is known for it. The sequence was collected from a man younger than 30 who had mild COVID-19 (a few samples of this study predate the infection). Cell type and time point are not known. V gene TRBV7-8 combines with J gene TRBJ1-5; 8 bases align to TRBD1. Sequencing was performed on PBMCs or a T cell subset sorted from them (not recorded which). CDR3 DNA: TGTGCCAGCCGTCGGACAGGGAGGAGTCAGCCCCAGCATTTT. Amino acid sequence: CASRRTGRSQPQHF.